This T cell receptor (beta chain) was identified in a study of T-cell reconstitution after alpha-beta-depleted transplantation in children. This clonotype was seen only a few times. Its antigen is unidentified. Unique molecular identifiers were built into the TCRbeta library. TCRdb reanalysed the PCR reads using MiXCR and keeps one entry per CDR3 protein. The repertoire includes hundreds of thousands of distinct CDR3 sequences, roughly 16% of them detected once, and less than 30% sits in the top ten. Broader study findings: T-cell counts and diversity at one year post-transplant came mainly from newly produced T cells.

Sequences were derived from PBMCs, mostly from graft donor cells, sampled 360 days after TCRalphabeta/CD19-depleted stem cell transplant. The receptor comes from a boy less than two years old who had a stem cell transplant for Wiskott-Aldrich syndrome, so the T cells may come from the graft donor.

This CDR3 is CASSPRQGWETQYF. CDR3 sequence (DNA): TGTGCCAGCAGCCCCCGACAGGGTTGGGAGACCCAGTACTTC. V usage is TRBV6-1 and J usage is TRBJ2-5; 7 bases map to TRBD1. The CDR3 totals 14 residues. V was pared by 6 bases and J by 5 bases, with 9 bases of the junction left unmatched. CDR1 and CDR2 from the germline V gene are MNHNS and SASEGT.